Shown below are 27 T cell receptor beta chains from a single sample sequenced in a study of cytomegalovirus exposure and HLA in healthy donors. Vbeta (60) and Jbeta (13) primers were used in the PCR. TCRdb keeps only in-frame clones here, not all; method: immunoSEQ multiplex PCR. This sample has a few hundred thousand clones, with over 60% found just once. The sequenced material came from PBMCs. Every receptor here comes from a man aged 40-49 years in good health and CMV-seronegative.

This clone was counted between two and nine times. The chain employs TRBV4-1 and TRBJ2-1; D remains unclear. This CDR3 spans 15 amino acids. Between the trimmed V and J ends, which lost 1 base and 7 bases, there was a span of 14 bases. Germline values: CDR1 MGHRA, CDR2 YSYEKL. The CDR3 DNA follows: TGCGCCAGCAGCCAAGTTCTAACTCCGCGGAATGAGCAGTTCTTC. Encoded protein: CASSQVLTPRNEQFF.

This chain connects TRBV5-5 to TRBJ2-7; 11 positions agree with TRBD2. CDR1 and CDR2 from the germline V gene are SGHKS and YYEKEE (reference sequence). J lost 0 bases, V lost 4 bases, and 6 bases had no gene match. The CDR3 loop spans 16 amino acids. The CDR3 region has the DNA TGTGCCAGCAGCGCGACTAGCGGGGCGAGCTCCTACGAGCAGTACTTC. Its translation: CASSATSGASSYEQYF.

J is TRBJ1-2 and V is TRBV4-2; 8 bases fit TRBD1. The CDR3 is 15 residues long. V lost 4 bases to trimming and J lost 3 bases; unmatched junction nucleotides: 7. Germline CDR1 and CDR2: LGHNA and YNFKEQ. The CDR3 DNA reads TGTGCCAGCAGCCCAGGGACAGGAGGATACTATGGCTACACCTTC. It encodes CASSPGTGGYYGYTF.

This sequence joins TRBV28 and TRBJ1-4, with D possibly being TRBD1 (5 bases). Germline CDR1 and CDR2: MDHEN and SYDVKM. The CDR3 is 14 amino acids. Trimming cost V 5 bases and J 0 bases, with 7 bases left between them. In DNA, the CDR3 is TGTGCCAGCAGTCGACAGTCAACTAATGAAAAACTGTTTTTT. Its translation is CASSRQSTNEKLFF.

CDR3 protein: CASSSDILYSPLHF. The CDR3 nucleotides read TGTGCCAGCAGCTCTGACATCCTCTACTCACCCCTCCACTTT. This sequence joins TRBV7-9 and TRBJ1-6; D gene ambiguous. Germline values: CDR1 SEHNR, CDR2 FQNEAQ (reference sequence). V was pared by 4 bases and J by 10 bases, with 14 bases between. CDR3 length: 14 residues.

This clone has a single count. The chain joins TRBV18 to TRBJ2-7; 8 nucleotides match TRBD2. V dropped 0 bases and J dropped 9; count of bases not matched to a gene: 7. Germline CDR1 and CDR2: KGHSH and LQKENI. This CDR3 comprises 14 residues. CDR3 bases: TGTGCCAGCTCACCACCGGGACTAGAGGAGGGGCAGTACTTC. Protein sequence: CASSPPGLEEGQYF.

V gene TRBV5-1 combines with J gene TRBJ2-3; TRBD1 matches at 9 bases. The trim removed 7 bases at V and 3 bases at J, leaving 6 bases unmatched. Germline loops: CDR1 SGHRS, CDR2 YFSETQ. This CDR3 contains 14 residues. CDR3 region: CASRLGQGTDTQYF. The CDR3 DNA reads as TGCGCCAGCCGCCTTGGACAGGGGACAGATACGCAGTATTTT.

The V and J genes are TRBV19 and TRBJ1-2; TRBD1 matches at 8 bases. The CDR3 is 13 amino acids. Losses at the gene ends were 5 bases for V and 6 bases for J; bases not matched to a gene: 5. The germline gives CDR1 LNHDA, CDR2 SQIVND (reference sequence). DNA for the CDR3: TGTGCCAGTAGTTTACGGACAGGGCATGGCTACACCTTC. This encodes CASSLRTGHGYTF.

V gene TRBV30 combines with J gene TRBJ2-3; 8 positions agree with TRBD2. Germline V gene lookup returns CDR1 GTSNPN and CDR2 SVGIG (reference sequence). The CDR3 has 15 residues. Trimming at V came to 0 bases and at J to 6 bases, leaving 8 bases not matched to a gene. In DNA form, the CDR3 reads TGTGCCTGGAGTGTACTAAGCGGGGGAAGGGATACGCAGTATTTT. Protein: CAWSVLSGGRDTQYF.

The CDR3 DNA reads TGTGCCAGTAGTCTCGGGACTTTGAACACCGGGGAGCTGTTTTTT. It encodes CASSLGTLNTGELFF. V and J are TRBV19 and TRBJ2-2; D might be TRBD2 (6 bases). Trimming stripped 5 bases from V and 1 base from J, with 11 bases between. Germline V gene data show CDR1 as LNHDA and CDR2 as SQIVND (reference sequence). This CDR3 region has 15 residues.

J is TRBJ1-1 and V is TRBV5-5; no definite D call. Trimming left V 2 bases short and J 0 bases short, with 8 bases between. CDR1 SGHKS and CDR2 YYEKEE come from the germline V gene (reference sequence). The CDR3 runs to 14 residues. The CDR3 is CASSFSRVNTEAFF. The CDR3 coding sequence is TGTGCCAGCAGCTTTAGCCGAGTGAACACTGAAGCTTTCTTT.

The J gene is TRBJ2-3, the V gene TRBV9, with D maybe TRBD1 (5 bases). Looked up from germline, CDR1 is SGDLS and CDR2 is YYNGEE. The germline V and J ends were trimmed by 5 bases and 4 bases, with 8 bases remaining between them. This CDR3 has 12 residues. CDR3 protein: CASSQGSDTQYF. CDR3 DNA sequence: TGTGCCAGCAGTCAGGGCTCAGATACGCAGTATTTT. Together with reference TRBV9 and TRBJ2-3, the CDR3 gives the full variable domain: DSGVTQTPKHLITATGQRVTLRCSPRSGDLSVYWYQQSLDQGLQFLIQYYNGEERAKGNILERFSAQQFPDLHSELNLSSLELGDSALYFCASSQGSDTQYFGPGTRLTVL.

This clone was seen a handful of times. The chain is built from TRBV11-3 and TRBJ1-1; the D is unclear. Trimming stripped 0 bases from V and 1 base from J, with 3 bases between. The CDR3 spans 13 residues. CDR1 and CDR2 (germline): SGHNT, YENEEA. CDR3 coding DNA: TGTGCCAGCAGCTTAGAGCGGAACACTGAAGCTTTCTTT. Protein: CASSLERNTEAFF.

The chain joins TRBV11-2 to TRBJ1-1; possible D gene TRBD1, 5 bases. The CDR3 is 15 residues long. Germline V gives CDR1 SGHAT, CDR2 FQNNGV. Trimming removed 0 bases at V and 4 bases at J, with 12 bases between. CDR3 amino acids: CASSLDGGGGTEAFF. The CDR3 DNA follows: TGTGCCAGCAGCTTAGATGGGGGGGGTGGCACTGAAGCTTTCTTT.

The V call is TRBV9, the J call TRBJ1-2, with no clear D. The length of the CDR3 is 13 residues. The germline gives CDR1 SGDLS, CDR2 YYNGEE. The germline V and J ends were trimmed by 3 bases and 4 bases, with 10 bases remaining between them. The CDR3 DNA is TGTGCCAGCAGCGCCGCAGGCAGCTATGGCTACACCTTC. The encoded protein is CASSAAGSYGYTF.

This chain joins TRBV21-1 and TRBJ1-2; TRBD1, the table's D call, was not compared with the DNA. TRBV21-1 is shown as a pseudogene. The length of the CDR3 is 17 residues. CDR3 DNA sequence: TGTGCCAGCAGCAAAGATGGGGGGGCAGGGGGCAGGTATGGCTACACCTTC. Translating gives CASSKDGGAGGRYGYTF.

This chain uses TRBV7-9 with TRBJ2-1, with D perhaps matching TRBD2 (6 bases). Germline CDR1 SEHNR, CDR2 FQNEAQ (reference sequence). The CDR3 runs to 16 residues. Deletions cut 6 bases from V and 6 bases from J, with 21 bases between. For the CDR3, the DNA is TGTGCCAGCAGGGTCCCGGGAGTGGGGTTGGGCAATGAGCAGTTCTTC. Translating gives CASRVPGVGLGNEQFF.

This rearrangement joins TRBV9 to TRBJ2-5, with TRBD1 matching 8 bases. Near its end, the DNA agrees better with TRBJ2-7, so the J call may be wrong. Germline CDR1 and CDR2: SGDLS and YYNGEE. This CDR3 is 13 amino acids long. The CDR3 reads CASSPGGQDEQYF. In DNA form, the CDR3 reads TGTGCCAGCAGTCCAGGGGGACAGGACGAGCAGTACTTC.

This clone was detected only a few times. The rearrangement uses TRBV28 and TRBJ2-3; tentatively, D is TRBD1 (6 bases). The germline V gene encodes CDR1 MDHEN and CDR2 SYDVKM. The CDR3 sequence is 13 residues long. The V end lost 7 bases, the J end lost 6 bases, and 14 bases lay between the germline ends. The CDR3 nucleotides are TGTGCCAGCATTGGGGGCGCAGTGGATACGCAGTATTTT. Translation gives CASIGGAVDTQYF. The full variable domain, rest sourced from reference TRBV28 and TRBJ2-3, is DVKVTQSSRYLVKRTGEKVFLECVQDMDHENMFWYRQDPGLGLRLIYFSYDVKMKEKGDIPEGYSVSREKKERFSLILESASTNQTSMYLCASIGGAVDTQYFGPGTRLTVL.

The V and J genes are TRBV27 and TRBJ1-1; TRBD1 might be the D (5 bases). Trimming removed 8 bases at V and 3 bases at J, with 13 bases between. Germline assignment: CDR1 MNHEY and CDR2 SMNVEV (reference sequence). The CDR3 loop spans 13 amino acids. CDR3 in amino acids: CASSLAGDTEAFF. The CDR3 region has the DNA TGTGCCAGCTCCCTGGCGGGGGACACTGAAGCTTTCTTT.

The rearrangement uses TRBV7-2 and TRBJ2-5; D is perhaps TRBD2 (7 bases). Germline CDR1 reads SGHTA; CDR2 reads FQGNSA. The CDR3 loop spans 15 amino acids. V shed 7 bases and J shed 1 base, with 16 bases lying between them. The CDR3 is CASNLGGPSQETQYF. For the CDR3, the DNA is TGTGCCAGCAACCTGGGGGGGCCCTCCCAAGAGACCCAGTACTTC.

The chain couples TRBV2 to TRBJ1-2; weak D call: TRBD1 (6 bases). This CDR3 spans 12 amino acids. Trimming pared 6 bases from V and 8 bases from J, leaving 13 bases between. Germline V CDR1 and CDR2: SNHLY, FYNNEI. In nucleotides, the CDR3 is TGTGCCAGCAGCGACAGGACCCTGGGCTACACCTTC. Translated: CASSDRTLGYTF.

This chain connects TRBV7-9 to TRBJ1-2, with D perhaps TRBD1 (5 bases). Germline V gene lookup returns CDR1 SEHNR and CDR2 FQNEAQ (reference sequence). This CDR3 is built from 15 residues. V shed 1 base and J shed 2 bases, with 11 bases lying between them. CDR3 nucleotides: TGTGCCAGCAGCTTAGTAGTAGGGGCGAACTATGGCTACACCTTC. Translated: CASSLVVGANYGYTF.

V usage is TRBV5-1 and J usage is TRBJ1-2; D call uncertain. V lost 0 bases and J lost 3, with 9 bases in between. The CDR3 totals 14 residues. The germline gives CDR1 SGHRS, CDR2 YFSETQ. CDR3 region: CASSLAREDYGYTF. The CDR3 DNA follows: TGCGCCAGCAGCTTGGCTAGGGAGGACTATGGCTACACCTTC.

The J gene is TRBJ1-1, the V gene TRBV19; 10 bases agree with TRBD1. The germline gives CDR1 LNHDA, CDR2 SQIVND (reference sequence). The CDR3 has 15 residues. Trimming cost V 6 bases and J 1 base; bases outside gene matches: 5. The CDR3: CASSDRGRANTEAFF. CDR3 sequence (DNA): TGTGCCAGTAGCGACAGGGGGCGCGCGAACACTGAAGCTTTCTTT.

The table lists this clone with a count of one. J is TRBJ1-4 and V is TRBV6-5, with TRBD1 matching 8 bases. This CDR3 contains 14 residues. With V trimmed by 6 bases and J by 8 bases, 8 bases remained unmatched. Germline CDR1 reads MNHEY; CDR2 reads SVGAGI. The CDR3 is CASSPRDRREKLFF. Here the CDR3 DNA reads TGTGCCAGCAGCCCCCGGGACAGGAGAGAAAAACTGTTTTTT.

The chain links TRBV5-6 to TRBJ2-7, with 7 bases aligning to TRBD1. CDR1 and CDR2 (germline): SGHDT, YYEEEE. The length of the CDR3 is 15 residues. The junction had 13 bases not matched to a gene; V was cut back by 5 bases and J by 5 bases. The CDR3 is CASRERTGRRDEQYF. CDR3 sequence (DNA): TGTGCCAGCAGAGAAAGGACAGGCCGGAGAGACGAGCAGTACTTC.